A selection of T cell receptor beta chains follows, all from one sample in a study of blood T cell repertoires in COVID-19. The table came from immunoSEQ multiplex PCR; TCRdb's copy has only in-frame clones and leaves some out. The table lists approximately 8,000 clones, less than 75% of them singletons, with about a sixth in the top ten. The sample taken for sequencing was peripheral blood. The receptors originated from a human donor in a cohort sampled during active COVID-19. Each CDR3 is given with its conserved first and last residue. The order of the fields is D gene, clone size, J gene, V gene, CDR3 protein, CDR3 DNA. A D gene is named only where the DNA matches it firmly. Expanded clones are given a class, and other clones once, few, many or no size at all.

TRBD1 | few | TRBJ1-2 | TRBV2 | CASSNGTAPYGYTF | TGTGCCAGCAGCAACGGGACAGCGCCCTATGGCTACACCTTC
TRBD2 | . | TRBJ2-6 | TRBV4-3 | CASSQDRRTSGVSGANVLTF | TGCGCCAGCAGCCAAGATCGCAGGACTAGCGGAGTCTCTGGGGCCAACGTCCTGACTTTC
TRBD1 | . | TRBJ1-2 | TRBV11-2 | CASSSLLTGAALDGYTF | TGTGCCAGCAGCTCGTTACTAACAGGGGCCGCCTTGGATGGCTACACCTTC
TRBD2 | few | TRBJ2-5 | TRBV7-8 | CASSFGGDGRVQTQYF | TGTGCCAGCAGCTTTGGAGGTGACGGGAGGGTACAGACCCAGTACTTC
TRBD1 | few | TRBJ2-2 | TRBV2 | CASSEESQGANTGELFF | TGTGCCAGCAGTGAAGAATCGCAGGGGGCTAACACCGGGGAGCTGTTTTTT
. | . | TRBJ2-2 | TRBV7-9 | CASSLAGVTGELFF | TGTGCCAGCAGCTTAGCAGGGGTGACCGGGGAGCTGTTTTTT
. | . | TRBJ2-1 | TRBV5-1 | CASSYSGNEQFF | TGCGCCAGCAGCTATTCGGGGAATGAGCAGTTCTTC
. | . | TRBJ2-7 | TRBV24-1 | CATSDHGSYEQYF | TGTGCCACCAGTGATCACGGGTCCTACGAGCAGTACTTC
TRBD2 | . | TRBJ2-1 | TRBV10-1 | CASPEGPRREDGGEQFF | TGCGCCAGCCCCGAGGGACCGCGGCGGGAGGACGGGGGTGAGCAGTTCTTC
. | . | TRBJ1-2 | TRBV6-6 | CASTPTHTGKSYGYTF | TGTGCCAGCACCCCTACCCATACCGGGAAATCTTATGGCTACACCTTC
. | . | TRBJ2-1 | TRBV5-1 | CASSFGHNSGEQFF | TGCGCCAGCAGCTTTGGTCACAACTCGGGTGAGCAGTTCTTC
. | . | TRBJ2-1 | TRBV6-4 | CASSDGPEGVSEQFF | TGTGCCAGCAGTGATGGTCCCGAGGGAGTAAGCGAGCAGTTCTTC
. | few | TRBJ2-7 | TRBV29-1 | CSVGDNSYEQYF | TGCAGCGTTGGGGACAATTCCTACGAGCAGTACTTC
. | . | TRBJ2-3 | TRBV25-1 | CASSGGRTDTQYF | TGTGCCAGTTCCGGGGGGCGCACAGATACGCAGTATTTT
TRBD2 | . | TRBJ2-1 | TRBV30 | CASSVLGRGTSSYNEQFF | TGTGCCTCCTCGGTCCTTGGGCGGGGGACGAGCTCCTACAATGAGCAGTTCTTC
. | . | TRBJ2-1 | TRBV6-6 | CASSYSNLEQFF | TGTGCCAGCAGTTACTCGAACCTAGAGCAGTTCTTC
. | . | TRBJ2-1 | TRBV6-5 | CASSYKLDYNEQFF | TGTGCCAGCAGTTACAAACTAGACTACAATGAGCAGTTCTTC
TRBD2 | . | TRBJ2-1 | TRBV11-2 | CASSYRDYRPEQFF | TGTGCCAGCAGCTACCGGGACTACCGGCCTGAGCAGTTCTTC
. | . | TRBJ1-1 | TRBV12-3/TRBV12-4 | CASTPVVRTEAFF | TGTGCCAGCACCCCGGTCGTGAGAACTGAAGCTTTCTTT
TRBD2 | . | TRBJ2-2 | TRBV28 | CASSLGLALTTGELFF | TGTGCCAGCAGTTTAGGACTAGCTCTCACCACCGGGGAGCTGTTTTTT
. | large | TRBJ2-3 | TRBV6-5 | CASSLDGSSTDTQYF | TGTGCCAGCAGTTTGGACGGGAGTAGCACAGATACGCAGTATTTT
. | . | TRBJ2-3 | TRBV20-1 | CSASFASPFPTQYF | TGCAGTGCTAGTTTTGCTAGCCCCTTCCCTACGCAGTATTTT
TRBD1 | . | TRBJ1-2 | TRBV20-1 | CSASRQGVGYTF | TGCAGTGCTAGTCGGCAGGGGGTGGGATACACCTTC
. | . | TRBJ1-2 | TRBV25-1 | CASSVRLYGYTF | TGTGCCAGCAGTGTCAGACTCTATGGCTACACCTTC
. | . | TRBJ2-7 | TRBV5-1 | CASSLKEKNYEQYF | TGCGCCAGCAGCTTGAAGGAGAAGAACTACGAGCAGTACTTC
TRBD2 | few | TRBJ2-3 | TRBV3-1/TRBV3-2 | CASSLAGRDTQYF | TGTGCCAGCAGCCTAGCGGGAAGAGATACGCAGTATTTT
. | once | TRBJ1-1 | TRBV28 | CASRKTGHYTEAFF | TGTGCCAGCCGGAAAACCGGACACTACACTGAAGCTTTCTTT
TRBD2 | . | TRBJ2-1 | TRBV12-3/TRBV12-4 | CASSAGTSGEQFF | TGTGCCAGCAGTGCCGGGACTAGCGGAGAGCAGTTCTTC
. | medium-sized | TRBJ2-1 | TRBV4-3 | CASSVMADNEQFF | TGCGCCAGCAGTGTTATGGCGGACAATGAGCAGTTCTTC
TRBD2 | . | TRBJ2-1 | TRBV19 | CASSPSGSSYNEQFF | TGTGCCAGTAGCCCAAGCGGGAGCTCCTACAATGAGCAGTTCTTC
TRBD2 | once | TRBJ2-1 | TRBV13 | CASSLVYASGSSYNEQFF | TGTGCCAGCAGCTTAGTTTATGCTAGCGGGAGTTCCTACAATGAGCAGTTCTTC
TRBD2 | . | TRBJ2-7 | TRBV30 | CAWMGEGRTYEQYF | TGTGCCTGGATGGGGGAGGGGAGAACTTACGAGCAGTACTTC
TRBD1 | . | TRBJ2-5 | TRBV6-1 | CASREQGGLPGETQYF | TGTGCCAGCAGAGAACAGGGGGGACTCCCCGGGGAGACCCAGTACTTC
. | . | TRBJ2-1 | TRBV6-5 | CASSYLAHRPNEQFF | TGTGCCAGCAGTTACCTAGCCCATAGACCCAATGAGCAGTTCTTC
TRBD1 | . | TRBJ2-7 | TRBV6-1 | CASSEAITGGLYEQYF | TGTGCCAGCAGTGAAGCAATTACAGGGGGTTTATACGAGCAGTACTTC
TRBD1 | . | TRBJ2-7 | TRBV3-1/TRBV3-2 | CASRRGTGIYEQYF | TGTGCCAGCCGTCGGGGGACAGGGATCTACGAGCAGTACTTC
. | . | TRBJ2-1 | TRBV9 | CASRSRETDEQFF | TGTGCCAGCCGTTCGAGGGAGACGGATGAGCAGTTCTTC
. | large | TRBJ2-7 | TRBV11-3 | CASSSSLGAIWEQYF | TGTGCCAGCAGCTCTTCTTTGGGGGCGATTTGGGAGCAGTACTTC
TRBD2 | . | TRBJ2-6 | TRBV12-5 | CARGGTGEQGANVLTF | TGTGCTAGGGGGGGGACCGGGGAGCAGGGGGCCAACGTCCTGACTTTC
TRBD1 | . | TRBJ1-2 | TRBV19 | CASSRNRDRAYGYTF | TGTGCCAGTAGCAGAAACCGGGACAGGGCCTATGGCTACACCTTC
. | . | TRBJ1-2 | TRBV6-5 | CASRENRDHGYTF | TGTGCCAGCAGAGAGAACAGGGATCATGGCTACACCTTC
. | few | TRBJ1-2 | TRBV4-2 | CAYWEGGLGYTF | TGTGCCTATTGGGAGGGGGGCCTTGGCTACACCTTC
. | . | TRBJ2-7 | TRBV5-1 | CASSSGSSYEQYF | TGCGCCAGCAGCTCCGGGTCCTCCTACGAGCAGTACTTC
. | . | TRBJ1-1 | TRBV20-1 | CSARGITEAFF | TGCAGTGCTCGGGGAATCACTGAAGCTTTCTTT
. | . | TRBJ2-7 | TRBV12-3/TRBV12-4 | CASSSRNYEQYF | TGTGCCAGCAGTTCCAGGAACTACGAGCAGTACTTC
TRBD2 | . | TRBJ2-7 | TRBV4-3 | CASSPDVTSAYSGDEQYF | TGCGCCAGCAGCCCCGACGTAACTAGCGCTTACTCGGGCGACGAGCAGTACTTC
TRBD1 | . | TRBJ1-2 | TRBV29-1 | CSVEREQGPDYGYTF | TGCAGCGTTGAAAGGGAACAGGGGCCAGATTATGGCTACACCTTC
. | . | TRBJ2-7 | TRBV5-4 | CASSFLSSGPGEQYF | TGTGCCAGCAGCTTTCTGAGTAGCGGACCCGGCGAGCAGTACTTC
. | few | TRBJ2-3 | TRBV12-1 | CASSTRAFDDTQYF | TGTGCCAGCAGCACTCGCGCTTTCGATGATACGCAGTATTTT
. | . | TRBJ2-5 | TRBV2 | CASSEAGRETQYF | TGTGCCAGCAGTGAAGCGGGGAGAGAGACCCAGTACTTC
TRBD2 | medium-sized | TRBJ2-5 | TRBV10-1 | CASSRRAGGHETQYF | TGCGCCAGCAGTCGGCGGGCGGGAGGCCACGAGACCCAGTACTTC